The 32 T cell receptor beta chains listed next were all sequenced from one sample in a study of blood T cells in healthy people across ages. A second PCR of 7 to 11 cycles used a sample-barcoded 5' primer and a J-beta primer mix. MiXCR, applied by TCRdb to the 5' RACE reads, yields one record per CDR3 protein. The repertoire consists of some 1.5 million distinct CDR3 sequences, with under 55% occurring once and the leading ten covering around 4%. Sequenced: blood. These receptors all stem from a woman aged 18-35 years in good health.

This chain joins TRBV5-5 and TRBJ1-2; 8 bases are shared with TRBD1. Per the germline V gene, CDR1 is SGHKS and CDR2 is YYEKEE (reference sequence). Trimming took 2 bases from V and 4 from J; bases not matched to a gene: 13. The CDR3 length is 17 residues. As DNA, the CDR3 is TGTGCCAGCAGCTTAAAGGCAGGGGGCGCGGTGGGCTATGGCTACACCTTC. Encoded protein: CASSLKAGGAVGYGYTF. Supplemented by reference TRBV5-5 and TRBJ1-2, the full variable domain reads DAGVTQSPTHLIKTRGQQVTLRCSPISGHKSVSWYQQVLGQGPQFIFQYYEKEERGRGNFPDRFSARQFPNYSSELNVNALLLGDSALYLCASSLKAGGAVGYGYTFGSGTRLTVV.

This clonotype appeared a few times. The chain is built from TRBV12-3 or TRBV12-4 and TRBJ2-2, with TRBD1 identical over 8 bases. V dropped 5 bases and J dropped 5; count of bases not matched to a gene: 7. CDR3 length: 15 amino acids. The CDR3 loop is CASSLRQGWTGELFF. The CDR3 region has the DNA TGTGCCAGCAGTCTAAGACAGGGGTGGACCGGGGAGCTGTTTTTT.

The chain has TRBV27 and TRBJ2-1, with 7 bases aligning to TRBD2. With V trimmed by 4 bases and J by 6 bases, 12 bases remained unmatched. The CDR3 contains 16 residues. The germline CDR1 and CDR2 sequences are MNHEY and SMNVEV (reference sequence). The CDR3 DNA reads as TGTGCCAGCAGTTCCCCCCGGGGGGTAGCTGGCAATGAGCAGTTCTTC. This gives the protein CASSSPRGVAGNEQFF.

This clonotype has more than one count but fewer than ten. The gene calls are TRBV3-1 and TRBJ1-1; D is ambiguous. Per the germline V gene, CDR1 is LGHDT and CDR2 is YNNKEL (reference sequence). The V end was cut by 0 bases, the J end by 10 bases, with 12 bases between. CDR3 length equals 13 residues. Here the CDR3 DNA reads TGTGCCAGCAGCCAAGAAATAGGGTTGGTAGCTTTCTTT. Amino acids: CASSQEIGLVAFF.

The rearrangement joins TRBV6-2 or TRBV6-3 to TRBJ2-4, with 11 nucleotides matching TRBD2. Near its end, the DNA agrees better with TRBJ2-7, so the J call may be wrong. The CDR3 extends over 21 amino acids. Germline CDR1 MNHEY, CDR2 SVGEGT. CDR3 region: CASSYSGQGTSGAQWSYEQYF. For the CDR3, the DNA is TGTGCCAGCAGTTACAGCGGACAGGGGACTAGCGGAGCGCAGTGGTCCTACGAGCAGTACTTC.

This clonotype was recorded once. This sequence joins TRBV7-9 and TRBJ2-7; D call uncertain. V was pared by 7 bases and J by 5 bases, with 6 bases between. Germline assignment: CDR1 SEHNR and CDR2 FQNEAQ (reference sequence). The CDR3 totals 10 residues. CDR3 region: CASTTNEQYF. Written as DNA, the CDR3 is TGTGCCAGCACCACGAACGAGCAGTACTTC.

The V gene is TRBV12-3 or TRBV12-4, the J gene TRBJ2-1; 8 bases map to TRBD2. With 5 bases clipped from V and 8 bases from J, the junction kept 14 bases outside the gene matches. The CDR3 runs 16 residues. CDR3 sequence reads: CASSPLWSGSSHEQFF. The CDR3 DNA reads TGTGCCAGCAGTCCCCTATGGAGCGGGAGTTCTCATGAGCAGTTCTTC.

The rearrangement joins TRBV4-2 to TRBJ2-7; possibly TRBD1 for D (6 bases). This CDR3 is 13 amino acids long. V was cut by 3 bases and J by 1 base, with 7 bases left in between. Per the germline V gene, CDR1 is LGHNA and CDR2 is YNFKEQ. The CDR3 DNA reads TGTGCCAGCAGCCAGGGACATTCCTACGAGCAGTACTTC. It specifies CASSQGHSYEQYF.

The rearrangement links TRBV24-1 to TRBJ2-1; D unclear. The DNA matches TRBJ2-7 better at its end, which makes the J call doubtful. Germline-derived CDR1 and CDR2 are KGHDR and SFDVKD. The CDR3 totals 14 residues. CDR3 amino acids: CATSGRSSYNEQYF. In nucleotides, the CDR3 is TGTGCCACCAGTGGCAGGAGCTCCTACAATGAGCAGTACTTC.

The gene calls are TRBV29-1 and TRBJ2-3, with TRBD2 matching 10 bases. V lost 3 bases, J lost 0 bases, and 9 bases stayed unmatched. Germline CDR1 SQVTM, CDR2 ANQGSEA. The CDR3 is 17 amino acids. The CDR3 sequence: CSVERLAGGSSTDTQYF. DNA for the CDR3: TGCAGCGTTGAGAGGTTAGCGGGGGGATCTAGCACAGATACGCAGTATTTT.

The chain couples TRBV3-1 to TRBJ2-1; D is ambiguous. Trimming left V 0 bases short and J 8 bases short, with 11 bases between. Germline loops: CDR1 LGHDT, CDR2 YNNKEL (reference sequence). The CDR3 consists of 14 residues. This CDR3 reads CASSQDIQPHEQFF. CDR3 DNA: TGTGCCAGCAGCCAAGATATCCAGCCCCATGAGCAGTTCTTC.

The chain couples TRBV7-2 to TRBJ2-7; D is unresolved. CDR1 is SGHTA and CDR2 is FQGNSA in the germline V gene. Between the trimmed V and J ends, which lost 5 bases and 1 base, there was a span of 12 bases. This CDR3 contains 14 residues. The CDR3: CASSVLRESYEQYF. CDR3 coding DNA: TGTGCCAGCAGCGTCCTCCGCGAGTCCTACGAGCAGTACTTC.

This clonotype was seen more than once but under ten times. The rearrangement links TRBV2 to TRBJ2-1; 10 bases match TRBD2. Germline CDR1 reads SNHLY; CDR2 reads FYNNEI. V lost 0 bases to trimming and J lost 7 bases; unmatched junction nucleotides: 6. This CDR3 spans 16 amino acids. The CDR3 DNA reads TGTGCCAGCAGTGAAGCAGCGGGGGGGCCTCCGAATGAGCAGTTCTTC. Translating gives CASSEAAGGPPNEQFF.

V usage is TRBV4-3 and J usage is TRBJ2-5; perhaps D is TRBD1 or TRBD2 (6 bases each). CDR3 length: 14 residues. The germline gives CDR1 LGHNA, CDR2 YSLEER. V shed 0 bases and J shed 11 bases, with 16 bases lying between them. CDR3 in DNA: TGCGCCAGCAGCCAAGAGGGGGGCGACGATGAGCAGTACTTC. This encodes CASSQEGGDDEQYF.

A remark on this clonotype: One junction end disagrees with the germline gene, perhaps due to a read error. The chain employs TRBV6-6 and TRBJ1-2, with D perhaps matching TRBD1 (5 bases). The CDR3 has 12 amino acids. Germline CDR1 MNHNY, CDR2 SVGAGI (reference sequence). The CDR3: CASDPTGDGCTF. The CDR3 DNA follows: TGTGCCAGCGACCCCACGGGGGATGGCTGCACCTTC.

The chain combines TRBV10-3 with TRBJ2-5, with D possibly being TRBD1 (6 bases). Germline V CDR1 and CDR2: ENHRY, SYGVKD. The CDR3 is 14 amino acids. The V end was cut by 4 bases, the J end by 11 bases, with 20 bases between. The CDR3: CAISGSAGENEQYF. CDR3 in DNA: TGTGCCATCAGTGGGTCGGCAGGGGAGAATGAGCAGTACTTC.

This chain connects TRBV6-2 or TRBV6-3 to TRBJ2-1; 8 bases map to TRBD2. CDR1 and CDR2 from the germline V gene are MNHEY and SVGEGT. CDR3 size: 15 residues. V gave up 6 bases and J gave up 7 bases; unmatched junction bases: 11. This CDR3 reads CASSRVSGALNEQFF. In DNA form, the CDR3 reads TGTGCCAGCAGCCGGGTTAGCGGGGCTTTGAATGAGCAGTTCTTC.

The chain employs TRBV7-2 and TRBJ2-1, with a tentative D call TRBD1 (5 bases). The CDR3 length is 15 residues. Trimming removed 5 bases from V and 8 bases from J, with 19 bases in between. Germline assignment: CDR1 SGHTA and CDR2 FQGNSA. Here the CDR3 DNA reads TGTGCCAGCAGCCCGCGGAGCTCCCTAGGGGATGAGCAGTTCTTC. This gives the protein CASSPRSSLGDEQFF. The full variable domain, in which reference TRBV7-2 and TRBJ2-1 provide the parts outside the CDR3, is GAGVSQSPSNKVTEKGKDVELRCDPISGHTALYWYRQSLGQGLEFLIYFQGNSAPDKSGLPSDRFSAERTGGSVSTLTIQRTQQEDSAVYLCASSPRSSLGDEQFFGPGTRLTVL.

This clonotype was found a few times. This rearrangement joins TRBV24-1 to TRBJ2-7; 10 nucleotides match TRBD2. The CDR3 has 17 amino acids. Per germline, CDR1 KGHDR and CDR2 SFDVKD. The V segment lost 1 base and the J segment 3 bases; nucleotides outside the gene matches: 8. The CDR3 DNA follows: TGTGCCACCAGTGATTTCCGGCTCCCTAGCGGGAGCTACGAGCAGTACTTC. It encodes CATSDFRLPSGSYEQYF.

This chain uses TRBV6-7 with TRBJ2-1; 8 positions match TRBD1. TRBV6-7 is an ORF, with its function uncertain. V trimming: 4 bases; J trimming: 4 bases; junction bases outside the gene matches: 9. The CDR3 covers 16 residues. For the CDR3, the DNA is TGTGCCAGCAGTTCAGGGGGCGCAGGGGATTACAATGAGCAGTTCTTC. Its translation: CASSSGGAGDYNEQFF.

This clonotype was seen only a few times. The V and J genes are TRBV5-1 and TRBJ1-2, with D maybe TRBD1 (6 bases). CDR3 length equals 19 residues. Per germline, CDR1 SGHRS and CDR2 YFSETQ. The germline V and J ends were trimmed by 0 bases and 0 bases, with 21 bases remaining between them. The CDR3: CASSLAGRDTSDPNYGYTF. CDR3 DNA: TGCGCCAGCAGCTTGGCCGGGCGGGACACCTCAGACCCTAACTATGGCTACACCTTC.

The CDR3 nucleotides read TGTGCCAGCAGCTTAGGGCAGTCAGGCGCGATGGATCAGCCCCAGCATTTT. Encoded protein: CASSLGQSGAMDQPQHF. V usage is TRBV7-9 and J usage is TRBJ1-5; D gene unclear. Trimming removed 1 base from V and 5 bases from J, with 18 bases in between. Germline V gives CDR1 SEHNR, CDR2 FQNEAQ (reference sequence). This CDR3 comprises 17 residues.

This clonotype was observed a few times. The chain's CDR3 is CSVVPLLRDTEAFF. CDR3 nucleotide sequence: TGCAGCGTTGTCCCGCTCTTAAGGGACACTGAAGCTTTCTTT. The V call is TRBV29-1, the J call TRBJ1-1; D not certain. The V and J ends lost 4 bases and 3 bases respectively, with 15 bases between them. This CDR3 region has 14 residues. Germline V gene sequence: CDR1 SQVTM, CDR2 ANQGSEA.

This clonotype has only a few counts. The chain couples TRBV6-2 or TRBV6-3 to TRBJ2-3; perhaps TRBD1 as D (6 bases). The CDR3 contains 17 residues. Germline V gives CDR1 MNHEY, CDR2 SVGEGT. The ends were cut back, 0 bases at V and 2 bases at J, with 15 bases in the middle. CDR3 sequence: CASSYSAMGAPTDTQYF. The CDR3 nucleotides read TGTGCCAGCAGTTACTCGGCTATGGGGGCCCCCACAGATACGCAGTATTTT.

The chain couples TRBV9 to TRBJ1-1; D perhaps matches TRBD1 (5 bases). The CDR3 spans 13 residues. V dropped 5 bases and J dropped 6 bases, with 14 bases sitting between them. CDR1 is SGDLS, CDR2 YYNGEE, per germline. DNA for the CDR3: TGTGCCAGCAGTGGGGGGGGGGGATCTGAAGCTTTCTTT. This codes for CASSGGGGSEAFF.

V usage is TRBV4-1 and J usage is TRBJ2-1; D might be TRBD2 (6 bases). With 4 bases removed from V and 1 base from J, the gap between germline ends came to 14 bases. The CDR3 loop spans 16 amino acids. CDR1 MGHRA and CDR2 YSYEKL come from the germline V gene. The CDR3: CASSPLGGKSYNEQFF. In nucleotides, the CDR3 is TGCGCCAGCAGCCCGCTCGGGGGTAAGTCCTACAATGAGCAGTTCTTC.

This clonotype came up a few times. CDR3 in amino acids: CSAEFGMKYNEQFF. The DNA for the CDR3 is TGCAGTGCCGAGTTCGGGATGAAGTACAATGAGCAGTTCTTC. V gene TRBV20-1 combines with J gene TRBJ2-1; maybe TRBD2 (5 bases). CDR1 DFQATT and CDR2 SNEGSKA come from the germline V gene (reference sequence). CDR3 size: 14 residues. V was pared by 6 bases and J by 4 bases, with 16 bases between.

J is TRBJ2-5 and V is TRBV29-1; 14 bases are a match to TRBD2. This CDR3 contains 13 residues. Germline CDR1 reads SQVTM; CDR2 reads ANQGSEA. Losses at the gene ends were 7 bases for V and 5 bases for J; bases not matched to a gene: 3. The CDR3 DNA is TGCAGCGGGGGACTAGCGGGAGATGAGACCCAGTACTTC. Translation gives CSGGLAGDETQYF. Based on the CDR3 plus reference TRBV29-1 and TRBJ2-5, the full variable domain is SAVISQKPSRDICQRGTSLTIQCQVDSQVTMMFWYRQQPGQSLTLIATANQGSEATYESGFVIDKFPISRPNLTFSTLTVSNMSPEDSSIYLCSGGLAGDETQYFGPGTRLLVL.

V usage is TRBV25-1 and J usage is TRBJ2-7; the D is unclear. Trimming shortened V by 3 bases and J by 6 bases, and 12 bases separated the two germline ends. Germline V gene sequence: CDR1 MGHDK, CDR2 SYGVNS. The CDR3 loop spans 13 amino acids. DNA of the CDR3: TGTGCCAGCAGTGAGTGGCAGATGGGCGAGCAGTACTTC. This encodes CASSEWQMGEQYF.

The CDR3 coding sequence is TGTGCCAGCAGCTTAGCGCAAGGACTAGCGGGGGATAATGAGCAGTACTTC. It translates to CASSLAQGLAGDNEQYF. The chain recombines TRBV7-9 with TRBJ2-1; TRBD2 matches 13 bases. Gene TRBJ2-7 matches the end of the DNA better, so the J call may be wrong. The CDR3 runs to 17 residues. Germline loops: CDR1 SEHNR, CDR2 FQNEAQ (reference sequence).

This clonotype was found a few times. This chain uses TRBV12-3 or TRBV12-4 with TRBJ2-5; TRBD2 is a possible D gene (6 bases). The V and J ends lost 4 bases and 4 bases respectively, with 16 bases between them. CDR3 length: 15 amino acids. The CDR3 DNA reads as TGTGCCAGCAGTTCACGTCGGGGCGGGGTAGAGACCCAGTACTTC. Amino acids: CASSSRRGGVETQYF.

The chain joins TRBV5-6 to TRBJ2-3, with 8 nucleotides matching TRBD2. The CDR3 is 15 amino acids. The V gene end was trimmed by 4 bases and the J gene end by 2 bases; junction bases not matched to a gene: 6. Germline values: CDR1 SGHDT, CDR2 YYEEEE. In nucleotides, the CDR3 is TGTGCCAGCAGCCCGGGACTAGACTTCACAGATACGCAGTATTTT. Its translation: CASSPGLDFTDTQYF.